A single sample gave rise to the 22 T cell receptor beta chains below, sequenced in a study of shared clonotypes between healthy human individuals. The naive CD8 fraction comprised CD45RO-negative cells positively selected for CCR7 and excluded terminally differentiated effector memory CD45RA+ cells. Method: immunoSEQ multiplex PCR; TCRdb's copy keeps in-frame clones and lacks some. In the table there are some 2,000,000 clones, roughly 95% of which are singletons. Specimen: naive CD8+ T cells sorted from blood. These receptors were obtained from a man aged 18 to 35 in good health.

The V and J genes are TRBV2 and TRBJ2-1; D unresolved. V was cut by 7 bases and J by 9 bases, with 13 bases left in between. Germline V gives CDR1 SNHLY, CDR2 FYNNEI. The CDR3 runs to 12 residues. The DNA for the CDR3 is TGTGCCAGCACCGGCGCCGGGTCTGAGCAGTTCTTC. Translation: CASTGAGSEQFF.

Concerning this clone itself: Additional DNA sequences in this sample encode the identical CDR3. The V and J genes are TRBV9 and TRBJ2-7, with D perhaps given as TRBD1 or TRBD2 (5 bases each). V lost 2 bases and J 0 bases, leaving 12 bases between the germline ends. The CDR3 has 15 amino acids. Germline V gives CDR1 SGDLS, CDR2 YYNGEE. Written as DNA, the CDR3 is TGTGCCAGCAGCGTCGGGGCATCAAGCTCCTACGAGCAGTACTTC. Encoded protein: CASSVGASSSYEQYF. Full variable domain (outside the CDR3, taken from reference TRBV9 and TRBJ2-7): DSGVTQTPKHLITATGQRVTLRCSPRSGDLSVYWYQQSLDQGLQFLIQYYNGEERAKGNILERFSAQQFPDLHSELNLSSLELGDSALYFCASSVGASSSYEQYFGPGTRLTVT.

V and J are TRBV29-1 and TRBJ2-2; 8 positions match TRBD1. The germline gives CDR1 SQVTM, CDR2 ANQGSEA. CDR3 length: 12 amino acids. V lost 7 bases to trimming and J lost 6 bases; unmatched junction nucleotides: 4. The CDR3 DNA reads as TGCAGCGGTCTACAGGGGGCCGGGGAGCTGTTTTTT. Its protein product is CSGLQGAGELFF.

The J gene is TRBJ2-7, the V gene TRBV6-1; TRBD2 agrees at 9 bases. The CDR3 runs 14 residues. Trimming at V came to 4 bases and at J to 0 bases, leaving 1 base not matched to a gene. The germline gives CDR1 MNHNS, CDR2 SASEGT. The CDR3 sequence is CASSGLADSYEQYF. The DNA of the CDR3 is TGTGCCAGCAGTGGACTAGCGGACTCCTACGAGCAGTACTTC.

The V gene is TRBV6-1, the J gene TRBJ1-2; D gene unclear. Trimming left V 6 bases short and J 6 bases short, with 17 bases between. The CDR3 is 14 amino acids. Looked up from germline, CDR1 is MNHNS and CDR2 is SASEGT. In DNA, the CDR3 is TGTGCCAGCAGCGTCGACCGGGCACTCAATGGCTACACCTTC. Translated, it gives CASSVDRALNGYTF.

Points on this clone: Other DNA sequences in this sample translate to the same CDR3. The V gene is TRBV5-4, the J gene TRBJ2-7, with 9 bases aligning to TRBD1. CDR1 and CDR2 (germline): SGHNT, YYREEE (reference sequence). With V trimmed by 4 bases and J by 0 bases, 5 bases remained unmatched. CDR3 length: 15 amino acids. CDR3 DNA sequence: TGTGCCAGCAGCCTGGGACAGGGTTTCTCCTACGAGCAGTACTTC. Translation gives CASSLGQGFSYEQYF.

Details on this clone: The sample holds other DNA sequences that translate to the same CDR3. The V and J genes are TRBV27 and TRBJ1-2; D perhaps matches TRBD1 (5 bases). V was cut by 5 bases and J by 1 base, with 8 bases left in between. This CDR3 comprises 13 residues. From germline, CDR1 is MNHEY and CDR2 SMNVEV (reference sequence). CDR3 sequence reads: CASSPGGNYGYTF. CDR3 DNA sequence: TGTGCCAGCAGTCCGGGGGGTAACTATGGCTACACCTTC.

V gene TRBV5-4 combines with J gene TRBJ2-1; TRBD2 is a possible D gene (5 bases). V was trimmed by 0 bases and J by 3 bases, leaving 7 bases between them. CDR3 length: 14 residues. Germline V gene data show CDR1 as SGHNT and CDR2 as YYREEE (reference sequence). The CDR3 region has the DNA TGTGCCAGCAGCTTGGATGGACTCTACAATGAGCAGTTCTTC. It translates to CASSLDGLYNEQFF.

The J gene is TRBJ2-7, the V gene TRBV11-3; no clear D gene. The CDR3 is made up of 13 amino acids. Germline assignment: CDR1 SGHNT and CDR2 YENEEA. V lost 5 bases to trimming and J lost 0 bases, with 8 bases between them. The CDR3 nucleotides are TGTGCCAGCAGCGCCTCAAGCTCCTACGAGCAGTACTTC. Its protein is CASSASSSYEQYF.

In regard to this clone: Other nucleotide sequences in the sample specify the same CDR3. V and J are TRBV9 and TRBJ1-5, with 8 positions matching TRBD1. With V trimmed by 3 bases and J by 6 bases, 5 bases remained unmatched. Germline lookup yields CDR1 SGDLS and CDR2 YYNGEE. The CDR3 loop spans 14 amino acids. Here the CDR3 DNA reads TGTGCCAGCAGCGCGGGGACAGGAGGTCAGCCCCAGCATTTT. Its protein product is CASSAGTGGQPQHF.

The gene calls are TRBV11-3 and TRBJ2-2, with TRBD1 matching over 9 bases. Germline values: CDR1 SGHNT, CDR2 YENEEA. The J segment lost 3 bases and the V segment lost 1 base, leaving 0 bases of the junction unmatched. The length of the CDR3 is 15 residues. The CDR3 DNA is TGTGCCAGCAGCTTAGGGACAGGGGACACCGGGGAGCTGTTTTTT. Its protein is CASSLGTGDTGELFF.

The chain links TRBV19 to TRBJ2-4; tentatively, D is TRBD1 or TRBD2 (5 bases each). V shed 5 bases and J shed 4 bases, with 18 bases lying between them. The CDR3 has 16 residues. Germline V lookup: CDR1 LNHDA, CDR2 SQIVND (reference sequence). The CDR3 region has the DNA TGTGCCAGTAGTTCAGGGAGCCCGTGGAATAAAAACATTCAGTACTTC. Protein sequence: CASSSGSPWNKNIQYF.

The chain couples TRBV19 to TRBJ1-1, with D tentatively TRBD1 (6 bases). The CDR3 length is 13 residues. Germline values: CDR1 LNHDA, CDR2 SQIVND (reference sequence). With 2 bases removed from V and 8 bases from J, the gap between germline ends came to 12 bases. The CDR3 DNA reads TGTGCCAGTAGTATATGGGGAGACAGGGAAGCTTTCTTT. Translated: CASSIWGDREAFF.

Note on this clone: The sample contains more than one DNA sequence encoding this CDR3. The chain joins TRBV7-2 to TRBJ1-2; D remains unclear. Per germline, CDR1 SGHTA and CDR2 FQGNSA. This CDR3 has 13 residues. Trimming took off 1 base at V and 2 bases at J, with 5 bases between the two ends. The CDR3 here is CASSLGLNYGYTF. The CDR3 nucleotides read TGTGCCAGCAGCTTAGGACTCAACTATGGCTACACCTTC.

V usage is TRBV11-2 and J usage is TRBJ1-2; the D is unclear. Germline values: CDR1 SGHAT, CDR2 FQNNGV. The CDR3 contains 14 residues. V was shortened by 1 base and J by 3 bases, with 9 bases between the two germline ends. In DNA form, the CDR3 reads TGTGCCAGCAGCTTAGTTCAGGATTACTATGGCTACACCTTC. It specifies CASSLVQDYYGYTF.

The rearrangement joins TRBV5-1 to TRBJ2-7, with TRBD1 matching 7 bases. CDR1 is SGHRS, CDR2 YFSETQ, per germline. The CDR3 spans 14 residues. V shed 2 bases and J 4 bases; nucleotides not matched to a gene: 6. The chain's CDR3 is CASSLWGQTYEQYF. The DNA for the CDR3 is TGCGCCAGCAGCTTATGGGGACAGACTTACGAGCAGTACTTC. Variable domain in full (rest from reference TRBV5-1 and TRBJ2-7): KAGVTQTPRYLIKTRGQQVTLSCSPISGHRSVSWYQQTPGQGLQFLFEYFSETQRNKGNFPGRFSGRQFSNSRSEMNVSTLELGDSALYLCASSLWGQTYEQYFGPGTRLTVT.

This clone was observed a single time. This sequence joins TRBV7-6 and TRBJ2-2; D uncertain. The CDR3 is 11 amino acids. V was trimmed by 2 bases and J by 8 bases, leaving 3 bases between them. Germline CDR1 reads SGHVS; CDR2 reads FNYEAQ. The CDR3 loop is CASSLRGELFF. The CDR3 DNA is TGTGCCAGCAGCTTAAGGGGGGAGCTGTTTTTT. Full variable domain (missing parts from reference TRBV7-6 and TRBJ2-2): GAGVSQSPRYKVTKRGQDVALRCDPISGHVSLYWYRQALGQGPEFLTYFNYEAQQDKSGLPNDRFSAERPEGSISTLTIQRTEQRDSAMYRCASSLRGELFFGEGSRLTVL.

This clone was observed a single time. The CDR3 bases are TGCGCCAGCAGCAGCTGGAATAGCGGGAGGGGATACAATGAGCAGTTCTTC. The encoded protein is CASSSWNSGRGYNEQFF. The chain is built from TRBV5-1 and TRBJ2-1, with 11 nucleotides matching TRBD2. The junction had 10 bases not matched to a gene; V was cut back by 4 bases and J by 4 bases. The CDR3 is 17 amino acids. Germline values: CDR1 SGHRS, CDR2 YFSETQ.

V and J are TRBV27 and TRBJ2-5; the D gene is possibly TRBD1 (6 bases). The CDR3 is made up of 16 amino acids. The V and J ends lost 6 bases and 5 bases respectively, with 22 bases between them. In germline, CDR1 is MNHEY, CDR2 SMNVEV (reference sequence). The CDR3 region has the DNA TGTGCCAGCAGCCCTAGGACAGAGTACGTCCCGGAGACCCAGTACTTC. Translated: CASSPRTEYVPETQYF.

V usage is TRBV2 and J usage is TRBJ2-2, with TRBD1 identical over 7 bases. CDR1 is SNHLY, CDR2 FYNNEI, per germline. Trimming cost V 4 bases and J 1 base; bases outside gene matches: 3. This CDR3 comprises 15 residues. The CDR3 is CASSGRTGNTGELFF. The CDR3 coding sequence is TGTGCCAGCAGTGGTCGGACAGGGAACACCGGGGAGCTGTTTTTT.

The chain couples TRBV5-4 to TRBJ2-7; no reliable D call. Germline V gives CDR1 SGHNT, CDR2 YYREEE (reference sequence). Trimming removed 5 bases at V and 3 bases at J, with 12 bases between. This CDR3 region has 13 residues. CDR3 sequence: CASSGVAGYEQYF. CDR3 DNA: TGTGCCAGCAGTGGAGTGGCAGGCTACGAGCAGTACTTC.

This chain connects TRBV6-6 to TRBJ2-5; TRBD1 might be the D (6 bases). V was pared by 6 bases and J by 2 bases, with 7 bases between. This CDR3 region has 12 residues. The germline V gene has CDR1 MNHNY and CDR2 SVGAGI (reference sequence). The CDR3 reads CASRQGQETQYF. The CDR3 region has the DNA TGTGCCAGCAGACAGGGACAAGAGACCCAGTACTTC.